This is a list of T cell receptor beta chains from one sample in a study of vaccination effects on CD4 cells after COVID-19. Sequencing used immunoSEQ multiplex PCR; TCRdb keeps in-frame clones, though not all of them. Seen here are 65,000 to 90,000 clones, 65% to 85% observed once, and the top ten hold over 2.5%. For these TCRs, the target antigens are not known. Specimen: CD4+ T cells from PBMCs cultured with HCoV-NL63 spike peptides, collected before COVID-19 vaccination. Receptors originate from a human donor who received a COVID-19 vaccine. The CDR3 runs from the conserved cysteine through the conserved F or W. D genes are given only for firm matches. Size is omitted from some rows. Given values are once, few, many or a class for expanded clones.

j_gene,v_gene,d_gene,abundance,CDR3aa,CDR3nt
TRBJ1-5,TRBV11-2,-,-,CASSLVSGLHNQPQHF,TGTGCCAGCAGCTTAGTTTCGGGACTGCACAATCAGCCCCAGCATTTT
TRBJ1-3,TRBV7-9,-,-,CASSSTGLGNTIYF,TGTGCCAGCAGCTCGACGGGGCTAGGAAACACCATATATTTT
TRBJ1-1,TRBV19,TRBD1,few,CASSMGQGREAFF,TGTGCCAGTAGCATGGGACAGGGGAGAGAAGCTTTCTTT
TRBJ1-1,TRBV5-1,-,once,CASSFGGMNTEAFF,TGCGCCAGCAGCTTCGGGGGCATGAACACTGAAGCTTTCTTT
TRBJ2-3,TRBV2,-,-,CASRVQGLTDTQYF,TGTGCCAGCAGGGTACAGGGATTAACAGATACGCAGTATTTT
TRBJ1-2,TRBV14,TRBD1,-,CASSRTGGRDGYTF,TGTGCCAGCAGCCGGACAGGGGGGCGGGATGGCTACACCTTC
TRBJ2-3,TRBV29-1,-,-,CSVASGRGDTQYF,TGCAGCGTTGCATCGGGGCGCGGAGATACGCAGTATTTT
TRBJ1-3,TRBV7-8,-,few,CASSLINGNTIYF,TGTGCCAGCAGCTTAATTAACGGAAACACCATATATTTT
TRBJ1-1,TRBV6-5,-,-,CASRRLLNTEAFF,TGTGCCAGCAGGAGGCTGTTGAACACTGAAGCTTTCTTT
TRBJ2-5,TRBV5-1,-,-,CASSLGASQETQYF,TGCGCCAGCAGCTTGGGGGCTAGCCAAGAGACCCAGTACTTC
TRBJ1-1,TRBV19,-,-,CASMRGGNTEAFF,TGTGCCAGTATGAGGGGAGGGAACACTGAAGCTTTCTTT
TRBJ2-3,TRBV15,-,-,CATSRDRQGGNTQYF,TGTGCCACCAGCAGAGATCGGCAGGGGGGAAATACGCAGTATTTT
TRBJ2-3,TRBV5-1,TRBD2,once,CASRDSGGSTDTQYF,TGCGCCAGCAGGGACAGCGGGGGGAGCACAGATACGCAGTATTTT
TRBJ1-3,TRBV21-1,-,-,CASSKRTGHGNTIYF,TGTGCCAGCAGCAAAAGGACAGGGCACGGAAACACCATATATTTT
TRBJ1-6,TRBV7-2,-,-,CASSLYGSGSPLHF,TGTGCCAGCAGCTTATACGGAAGTGGGTCACCCCTCCACTTT
TRBJ2-2,TRBV5-1,TRBD2,once,CASSTTSGAGTGELFF,TGCGCCAGCAGCACGACTAGCGGGGCGGGGACCGGGGAGCTGTTTTTT
TRBJ1-6,TRBV25-1,-,once,CASSGQGRGAPLHF,TGTGCCAGCAGTGGTCAGGGAAGGGGGGCACCCCTCCACTTT
TRBJ2-5,TRBV7-8,TRBD1,-,CASSLDRGLKTQYF,TGTGCCAGCAGCTTGGACAGGGGGTTAAAGACCCAGTACTTC
TRBJ2-1,TRBV11-3,TRBD1,-,CASSLDGLAGQANNEQFF,TGTGCCAGCAGCTTAGATGGTCTGGCGGGACAGGCGAACAATGAGCAGTTCTTC
TRBJ2-2,TRBV10-2,TRBD2,-,CASTAGGRVGELFF,TGCGCCAGCACGGCGGGGGGGCGGGTCGGGGAGCTGTTTTTT
TRBJ1-4,TRBV28,TRBD1,once,CASSFYTGVSEKLFF,TGTGCCAGCAGTTTCTACACAGGGGTGAGCGAAAAACTGTTTTTT
TRBJ2-4,TRBV28,TRBD1,-,CASSDRVGLSDIQYF,TGTGCCAGCAGTGACAGGGTAGGATTATCGGACATTCAGTACTTC
TRBJ2-6,TRBV7-3,TRBD1,once,CASSQRTGAGANVLTF,TGTGCCAGCAGCCAGCGGACAGGGGCTGGGGCCAACGTCCTGACTTTC
TRBJ1-2,TRBV18,-,-,CASSPLQGNYGYTF,TGTGCCAGCTCACCACTTCAGGGGAACTATGGCTACACCTTC
TRBJ2-5,TRBV2,TRBD1,-,CASRAGTGQETQYF,TGTGCCAGCAGAGCCGGGACAGGCCAAGAGACCCAGTACTTC
TRBJ2-2,TRBV24-1,-,-,CATLRGGAGGELFF,TGTGCCACCCTCAGGGGGGGCGCAGGCGGGGAGCTGTTTTTT
TRBJ2-5,TRBV7-3,TRBD2,-,CASSLLPPGTSGGGETQYF,TGTGCCAGCAGCTTACTCCCACCCGGGACTAGCGGGGGAGGGGAGACCCAGTACTTC
TRBJ2-2,TRBV6-2/TRBV6-3,-,-,CASSYSGPTGELFF,TGTGCCAGCAGTTACTCGGGTCCCACCGGGGAGCTGTTTTTT
TRBJ2-1,TRBV25-1,TRBD2,-,CASSESGLAGANGFF,TGTGCCAGCAGTGAATCCGGACTAGCGGGGGCCAACGGCTTCTTC
TRBJ2-3,TRBV3-1/TRBV3-2,-,-,CASSPSLPTDTQYF,TGTGCCAGCAGCCCCTCGTTACCCACAGATACGCAGTATTTT
TRBJ2-2,TRBV20-1,-,-,CSASNRFNTGELFF,TGCAGTGCTAGTAACAGATTCAACACCGGGGAGCTGTTTTTT
TRBJ2-2,TRBV19,TRBD2,-,CASSIEGPGGTGELFF,TGTGCCAGTAGTATTGAGGGGCCCGGGGGGACCGGGGAGCTGTTTTTT
TRBJ2-2,TRBV27,-,few,CASSLSGGELFF,TGTGCCAGCAGTTTATCCGGCGGGGAGCTGTTTTTT
TRBJ2-1,TRBV29-1,TRBD1,-,CSVERQGASYNEQFF,TGCAGCGTTGAAAGGCAGGGGGCGTCCTACAATGAGCAGTTCTTC
TRBJ2-3,TRBV28,TRBD2,-,CASSFAGENTDTQYF,TGTGCCAGCAGTTTCGCGGGGGAGAACACAGATACGCAGTATTTT
TRBJ2-3,TRBV3-1/TRBV3-2,TRBD2,-,CASSQERTSGGRPGDTQYF,TGTGCCAGCAGCCAAGAGAGGACTAGCGGGGGGCGGCCGGGGGATACGCAGTATTTT
TRBJ2-1,TRBV7-9,TRBD2,-,CASTELAASSYNEQFF,TGTGCCAGCACCGAACTAGCGGCCAGCTCCTACAATGAGCAGTTCTTC